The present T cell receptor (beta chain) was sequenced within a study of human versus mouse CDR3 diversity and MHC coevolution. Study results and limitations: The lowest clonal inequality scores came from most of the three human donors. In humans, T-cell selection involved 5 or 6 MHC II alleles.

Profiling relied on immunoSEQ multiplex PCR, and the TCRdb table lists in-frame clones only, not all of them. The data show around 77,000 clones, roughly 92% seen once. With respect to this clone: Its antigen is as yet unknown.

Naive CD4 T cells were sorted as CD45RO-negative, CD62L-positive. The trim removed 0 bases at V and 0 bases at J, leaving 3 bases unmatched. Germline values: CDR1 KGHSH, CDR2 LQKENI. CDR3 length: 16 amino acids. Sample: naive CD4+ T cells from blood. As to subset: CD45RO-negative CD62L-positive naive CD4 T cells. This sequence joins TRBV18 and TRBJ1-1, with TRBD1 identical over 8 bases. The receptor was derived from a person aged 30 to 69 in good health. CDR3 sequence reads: CASSPPRGHMNTEAFF. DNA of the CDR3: TGTGCCAGCTCACCACCCAGGGGGCATATGAACACTGAAGCTTTCTTT.